The TCR beta chain described here comes from a study of T-cell memory formation after mild COVID-19. The study's findings and limits: Contracting clones, day 15 to 85, had balanced CD4/CD8, and later expanders favored CD4+. Prior to infection, memory already included some responding clones, suggesting cross-reactive memory joined. Still unconfirmed is whether the second-wave clones peaking on day 37 recognized SARS-CoV-2.

The 5'RACE method, run with constant-segment primers, produced TCR alpha and TCR beta cDNA libraries (carrying sample barcodes and UMIs). TCRdb reanalysed the 5' RACE reads using MiXCR and keeps one entry per CDR3 protein. The sample includes roughly 89,000 distinct CDR3 sequences, 10% to 15% of them seen just once. Per the germline V gene, CDR1 is SGHRS and CDR2 is YFSETQ. The trim removed 0 bases at V and 8 bases at J, leaving 2 bases unmatched. The CDR3 has 15 residues. This clonotype was detected once. What it recognizes is unknown. The chain uses TRBV5-1 and TRBJ2-1; 13 bases line up with TRBD2. The sequence came from an adult woman who had mild COVID-19 (a few samples of this study predate the infection). Cell type and time point are not known. The sample consisted of PBMCs or a T cell subset sorted from them (not recorded which). CDR3 nucleotide sequence: TGCGCCAGCAGCTTGGAGGGGACTAGCGGGGATGAGCAGTTCTTC. Translated, it gives CASSLEGTSGDEQFF.